This T cell receptor (beta chain) stems from a study of identical twins. Study conclusions and caveats: Possibly, invariant MAIT and iNKT cells partly confounded zero-insertion analyses. Cross-sectional statistical analysis was relied on for the conclusions, without the same donors being followed.

Healthy Caucasian individuals made up all the donors. The CDR3 totals 17 residues. The germline V gene encodes CDR1 SGHTA and CDR2 FQGNSA. After removal of 5 bases from V and 3 bases from J, the junction contained 10 bases not matched to a gene. TCRdb fed the 5' RACE reads into MiXCR, producing one record per CDR3 protein. The repertoire includes approximately 670,000 distinct CDR3 sequences, around 6% of them detected once, and approximately 2% sits in the top ten. Turning to this clonotype: The antigen remains undetermined.

The receptor's source is a man aged 18 to 35 in good health. The chain uses TRBV7-2 and TRBJ2-4, with 10 bases aligning to TRBD2. Sequencing was done on a sample of naive T cells sorted from blood. CDR3 coding DNA: TGTGCCAGCAGCCGCCTCGGACTAGCGGTGTACAAAAACATTCAGTACTTC. Its translation: CASSRLGLAVYKNIQYF.